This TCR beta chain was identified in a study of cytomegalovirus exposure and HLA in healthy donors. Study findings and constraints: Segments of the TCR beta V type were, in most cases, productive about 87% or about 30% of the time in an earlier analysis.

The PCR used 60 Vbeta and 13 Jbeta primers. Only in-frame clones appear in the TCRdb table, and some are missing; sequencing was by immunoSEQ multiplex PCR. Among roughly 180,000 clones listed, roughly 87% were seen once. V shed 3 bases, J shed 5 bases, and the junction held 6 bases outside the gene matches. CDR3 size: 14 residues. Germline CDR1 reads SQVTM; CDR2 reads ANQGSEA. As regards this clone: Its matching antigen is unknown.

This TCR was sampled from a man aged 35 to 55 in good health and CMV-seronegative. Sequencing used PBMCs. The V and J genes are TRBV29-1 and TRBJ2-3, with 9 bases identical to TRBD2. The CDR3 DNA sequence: TGCAGCGTTGACGATGCGGGAGGGATAGATACGCAGTATTTT. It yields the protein CSVDDAGGIDTQYF.